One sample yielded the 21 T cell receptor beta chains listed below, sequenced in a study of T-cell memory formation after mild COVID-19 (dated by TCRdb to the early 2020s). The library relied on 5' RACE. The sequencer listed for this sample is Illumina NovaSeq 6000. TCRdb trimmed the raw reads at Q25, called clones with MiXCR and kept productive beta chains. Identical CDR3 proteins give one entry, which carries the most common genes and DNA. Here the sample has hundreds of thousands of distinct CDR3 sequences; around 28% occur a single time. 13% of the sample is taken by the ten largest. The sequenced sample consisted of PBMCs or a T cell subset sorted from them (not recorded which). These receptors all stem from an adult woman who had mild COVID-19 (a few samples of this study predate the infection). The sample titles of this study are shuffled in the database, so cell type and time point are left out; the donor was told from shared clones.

The CDR3 region has the DNA TGTGCCTCAACCTCCGGAAGGGCGGGGCGTAACTCCGGGGAGCTGTTTTTT. Translation: CASTSGRAGRNSGELFF. The rearrangement joins TRBV7-9 to TRBJ2-2; D might be TRBD2 (6 bases). The V gene's germline CDR1 is SEHNR and CDR2 FQNEAQ (reference sequence). Trimming left V 11 bases short and J 6 bases short, with 28 bases between. The CDR3 length is 17 residues.

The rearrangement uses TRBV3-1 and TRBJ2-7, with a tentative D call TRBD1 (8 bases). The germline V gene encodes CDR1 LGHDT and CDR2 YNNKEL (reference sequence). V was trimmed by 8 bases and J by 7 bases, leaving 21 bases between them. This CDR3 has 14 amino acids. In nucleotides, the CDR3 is TGTGCCAGCGGACAGCGGACAGGGAGGGCAGAGCAGTACTTC. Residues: CASGQRTGRAEQYF.

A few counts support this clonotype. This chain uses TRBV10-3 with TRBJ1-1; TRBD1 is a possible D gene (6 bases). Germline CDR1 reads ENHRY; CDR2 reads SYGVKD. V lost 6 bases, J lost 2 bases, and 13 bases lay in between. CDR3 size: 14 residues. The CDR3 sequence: CAIRGSTGNTEAFF. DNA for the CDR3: TGTGCCATCAGGGGTTCGACAGGTAACACTGAAGCTTTCTTT.

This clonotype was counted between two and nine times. The CDR3 DNA follows: TGTGCCAGCAGCTTGAAGGGGGACAGCCTTAACCTCTACGAGCAGTACTTC. Protein product: CASSLKGDSLNLYEQYF. This chain joins TRBV5-6 and TRBJ2-7, with TRBD1 matching 7 bases. CDR1 and CDR2 (germline): SGHDT, YYEEEE. Trimming removed 1 base from V and 3 bases from J; junction bases left unmatched: 13. The CDR3 spans 17 residues.

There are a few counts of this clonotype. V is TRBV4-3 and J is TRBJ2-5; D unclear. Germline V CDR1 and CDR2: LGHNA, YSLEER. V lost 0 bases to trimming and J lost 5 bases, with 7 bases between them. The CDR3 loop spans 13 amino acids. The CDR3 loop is CASSQDRRETQYF. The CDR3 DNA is TGCGCCAGCAGCCAAGATCGTAGGGAGACCCAGTACTTC.

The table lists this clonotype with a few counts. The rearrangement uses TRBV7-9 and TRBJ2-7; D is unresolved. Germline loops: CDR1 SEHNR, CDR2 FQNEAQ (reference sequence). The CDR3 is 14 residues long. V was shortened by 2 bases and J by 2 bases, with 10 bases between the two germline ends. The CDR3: CASSLSSVTYEQYF. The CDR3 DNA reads TGTGCCAGCAGCTTATCGAGTGTTACCTACGAGCAGTACTTC.

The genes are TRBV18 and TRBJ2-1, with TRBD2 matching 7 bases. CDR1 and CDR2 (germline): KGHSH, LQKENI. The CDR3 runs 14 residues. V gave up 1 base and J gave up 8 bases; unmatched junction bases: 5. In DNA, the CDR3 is TGTGCCAGCTCACCACAGGGCCGGGGGGATGAGCAGTTCTTC. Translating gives CASSPQGRGDEQFF.

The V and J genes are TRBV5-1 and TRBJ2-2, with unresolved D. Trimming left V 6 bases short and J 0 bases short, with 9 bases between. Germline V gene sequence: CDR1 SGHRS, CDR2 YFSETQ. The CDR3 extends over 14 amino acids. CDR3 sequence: CASKDAPNTGELFF. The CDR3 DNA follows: TGCGCCAGCAAAGACGCCCCGAACACCGGGGAGCTGTTTTTT.

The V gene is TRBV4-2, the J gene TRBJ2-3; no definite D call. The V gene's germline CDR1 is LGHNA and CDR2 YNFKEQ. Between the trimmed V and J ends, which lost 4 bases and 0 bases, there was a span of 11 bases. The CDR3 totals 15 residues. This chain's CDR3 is CASSPEAASTDTQYF. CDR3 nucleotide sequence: TGTGCCAGCAGCCCCGAAGCAGCGAGCACAGATACGCAGTATTTT.

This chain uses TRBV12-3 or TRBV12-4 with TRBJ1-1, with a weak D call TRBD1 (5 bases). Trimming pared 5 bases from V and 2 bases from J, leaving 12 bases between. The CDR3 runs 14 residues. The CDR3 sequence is CASSPLGPNTEAFF. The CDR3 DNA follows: TGTGCCAGCAGTCCGTTGGGGCCTAACACTGAAGCTTTCTTT.

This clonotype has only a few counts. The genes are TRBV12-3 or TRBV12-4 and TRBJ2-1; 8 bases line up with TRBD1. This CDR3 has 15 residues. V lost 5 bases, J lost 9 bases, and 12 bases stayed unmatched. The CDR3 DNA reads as TGTGCCAGCAGTCCCCACGCTCAGGGGGCGGGTGAGCAGTTCTTC. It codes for CASSPHAQGAGEQFF.

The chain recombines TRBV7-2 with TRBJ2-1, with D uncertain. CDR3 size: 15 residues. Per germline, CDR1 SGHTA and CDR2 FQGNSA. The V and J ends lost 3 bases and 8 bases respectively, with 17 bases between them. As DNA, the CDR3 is TGTGCCAGCAGCTTTCGCGGACGGCCTCCGGATGAGCAGTTCTTC. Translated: CASSFRGRPPDEQFF.

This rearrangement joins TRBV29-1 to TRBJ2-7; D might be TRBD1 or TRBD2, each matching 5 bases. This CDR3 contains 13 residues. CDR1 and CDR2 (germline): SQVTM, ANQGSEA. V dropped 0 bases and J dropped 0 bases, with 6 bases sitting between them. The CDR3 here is CSVEDGGSYEQYF. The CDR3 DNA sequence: TGCAGCGTTGAAGATGGGGGCTCCTACGAGCAGTACTTC.

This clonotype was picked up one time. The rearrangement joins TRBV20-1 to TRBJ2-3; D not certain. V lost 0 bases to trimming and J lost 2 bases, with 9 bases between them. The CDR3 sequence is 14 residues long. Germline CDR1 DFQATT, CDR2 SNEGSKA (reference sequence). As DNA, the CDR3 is TGCAGTGCTAGAGACCCGTATTACACAGATACGCAGTATTTT. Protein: CSARDPYYTDTQYF.

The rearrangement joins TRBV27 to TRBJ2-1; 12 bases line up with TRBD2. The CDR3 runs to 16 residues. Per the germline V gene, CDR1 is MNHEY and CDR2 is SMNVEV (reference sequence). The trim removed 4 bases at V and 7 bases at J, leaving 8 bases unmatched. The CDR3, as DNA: TGTGCCAGCAGTTCGACTAGCGGGGGCCTATATAATGAGCAGTTCTTC. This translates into CASSSTSGGLYNEQFF.

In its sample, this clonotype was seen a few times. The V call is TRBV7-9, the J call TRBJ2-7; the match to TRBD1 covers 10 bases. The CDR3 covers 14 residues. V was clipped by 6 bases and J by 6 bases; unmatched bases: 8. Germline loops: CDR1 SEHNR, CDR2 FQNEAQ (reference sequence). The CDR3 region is CASSGTGDFGEQYF. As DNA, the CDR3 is TGTGCCAGCAGTGGGACAGGGGATTTTGGCGAGCAGTACTTC.

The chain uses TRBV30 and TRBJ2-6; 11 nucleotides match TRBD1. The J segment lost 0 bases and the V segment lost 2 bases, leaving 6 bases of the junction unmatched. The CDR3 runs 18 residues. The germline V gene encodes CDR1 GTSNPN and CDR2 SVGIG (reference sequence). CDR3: CAWSQGGTGGSGANVLTF. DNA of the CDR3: TGTGCCTGGAGTCAGGGCGGGACAGGGGGCTCTGGGGCCAACGTCCTGACTTTC.

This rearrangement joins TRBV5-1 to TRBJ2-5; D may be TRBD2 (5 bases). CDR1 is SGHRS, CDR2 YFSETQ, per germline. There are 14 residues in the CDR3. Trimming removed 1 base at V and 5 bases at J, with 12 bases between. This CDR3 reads CASSLSGIGETQYF. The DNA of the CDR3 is TGCGCCAGCAGCTTGTCGGGAATTGGGGAGACCCAGTACTTC.

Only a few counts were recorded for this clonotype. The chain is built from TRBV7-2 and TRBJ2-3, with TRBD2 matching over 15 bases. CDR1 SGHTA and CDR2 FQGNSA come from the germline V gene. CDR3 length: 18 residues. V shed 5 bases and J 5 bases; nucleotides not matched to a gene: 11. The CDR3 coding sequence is TGTGCCAGCAGCATTGGACTAGCGGGAGGGCCGAATGGAGATACGCAGTATTTT. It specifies CASSIGLAGGPNGDTQYF.

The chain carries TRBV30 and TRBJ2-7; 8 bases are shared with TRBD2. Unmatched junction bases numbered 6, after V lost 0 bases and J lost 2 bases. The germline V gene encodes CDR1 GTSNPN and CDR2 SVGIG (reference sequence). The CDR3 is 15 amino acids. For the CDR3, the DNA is TGTGCCTGGAGTGTAATGACTAGCGTGGCCTACGAGCAGTACTTC. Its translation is CAWSVMTSVAYEQYF. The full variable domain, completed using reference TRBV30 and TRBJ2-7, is SQTIHQWPATLVQPVGSPLSLECTVEGTSNPNLYWYRQAAGRGLQLLFYSVGIGQISSEVPQNLSASRPQDRQFILSSKKLLLSDSGFYLCAWSVMTSVAYEQYFGPGTRLTVT.

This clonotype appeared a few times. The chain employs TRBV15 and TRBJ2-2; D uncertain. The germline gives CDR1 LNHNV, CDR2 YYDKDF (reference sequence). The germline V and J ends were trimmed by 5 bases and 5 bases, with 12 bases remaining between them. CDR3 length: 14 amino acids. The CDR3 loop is CATSPRVRTGELFF. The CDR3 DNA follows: TGTGCCACCAGCCCGCGTGTAAGGACCGGGGAGCTGTTTTTT.